Sequencing of this TCR beta chain was carried out in a study of blood T cells in healthy people across ages. Study results and caveats: Unsorted PBMC input precluded a conclusive naive versus antigen-experienced comparison. Lack of knowledge of donor CMV status possibly confounded expanded clonotype changes. Fewer expanded clones and more diversity marked long-lived versus aged donors.

This clonotype was found many times. The antigen remains undetermined. The second PCR ran about 6 to 12 cycles with a sample-barcoded 5' primer and J-beta primers. Each cDNA molecule was tagged by a template-switch adaptor with 12 random nucleotides. TCRdb re-derived calls from the 5' RACE reads in MiXCR, one entry per CDR3 protein. The sample contains approximately 800,000 distinct CDR3 sequences, less than 60% of which appear only once. The junction had 5 bases not matched to a gene; V was cut back by 6 bases and J by 2 bases. The CDR3 loop spans 15 amino acids. CDR1 and CDR2 from the germline V gene are SEHNR and FQNEAQ (reference sequence).

The sample consisted of blood. The chain employs TRBV7-9 and TRBJ2-5, with 11 positions matching TRBD2. This TCR was sampled from a man older than 75 in good health. CDR3 amino acids: CASRRTSGLQETQYF. The CDR3 region has the DNA TGTGCCAGCAGACGGACTAGCGGGTTACAAGAGACCCAGTACTTC.